This T cell receptor beta chain was recovered during a study of technical replicates of blood from a few donors. Libraries were prepared by immunoSEQ multiplex PCR; TCRdb keeps only in-frame clonotypes and omits some of them. The table includes some 62,000 clones, roughly 86% detected once. Trimming cost V 5 bases and J 0 bases, with 6 bases left between them. There are 12 residues in the CDR3. Germline-derived CDR1 and CDR2 are SGHRS and YFSETQ. The gene calls are TRBV5-1 and TRBJ2-7; D not resolved. The specimen sequenced was PBMCs. The receptor's source is a human donor in good health. Some clones in this sample may be carry-over from other donors' samples. In DNA form, the CDR3 reads TGCGCCAGCAGTGTCAACTCCTACGAGCAGTACTTC. Its translation: CASSVNSYEQYF.